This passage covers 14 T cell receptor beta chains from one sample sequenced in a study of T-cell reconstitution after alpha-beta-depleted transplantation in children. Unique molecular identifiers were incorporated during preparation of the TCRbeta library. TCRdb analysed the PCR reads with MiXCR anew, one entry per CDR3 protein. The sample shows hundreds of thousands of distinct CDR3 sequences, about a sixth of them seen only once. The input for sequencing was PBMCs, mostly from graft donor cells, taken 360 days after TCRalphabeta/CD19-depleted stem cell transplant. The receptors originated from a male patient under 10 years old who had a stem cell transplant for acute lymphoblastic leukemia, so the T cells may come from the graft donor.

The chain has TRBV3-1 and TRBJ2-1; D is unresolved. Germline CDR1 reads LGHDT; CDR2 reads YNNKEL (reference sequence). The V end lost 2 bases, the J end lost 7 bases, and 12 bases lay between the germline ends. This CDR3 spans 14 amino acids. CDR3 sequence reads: CASSQRPLVNEQFF. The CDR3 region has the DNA TGTGCCAGCAGCCAAAGGCCGCTAGTTAATGAGCAGTTCTTC.

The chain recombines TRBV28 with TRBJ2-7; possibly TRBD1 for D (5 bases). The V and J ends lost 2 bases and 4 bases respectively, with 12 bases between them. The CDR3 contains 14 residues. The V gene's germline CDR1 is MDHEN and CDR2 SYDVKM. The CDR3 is CASSLQGRMYEQYF. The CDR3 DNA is TGTGCCAGCAGTTTACAGGGCCGGATGTACGAGCAGTACTTC. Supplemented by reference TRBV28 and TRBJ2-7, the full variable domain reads DVKVTQSSRYLVKRTGEKVFLECVQDMDHENMFWYRQDPGLGLRLIYFSYDVKMKEKGDIPEGYSVSREKKERFSLILESASTNQTSMYLCASSLQGRMYEQYFGPGTRLTVT.

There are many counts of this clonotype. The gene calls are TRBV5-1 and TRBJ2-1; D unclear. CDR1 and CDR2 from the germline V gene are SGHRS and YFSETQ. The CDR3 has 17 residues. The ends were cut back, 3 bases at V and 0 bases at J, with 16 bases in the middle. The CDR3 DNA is TGCGCCAGCAGCTCGGGCCAGCCGAAGAGCTCCTACAATGAGCAGTTCTTC. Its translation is CASSSGQPKSSYNEQFF.

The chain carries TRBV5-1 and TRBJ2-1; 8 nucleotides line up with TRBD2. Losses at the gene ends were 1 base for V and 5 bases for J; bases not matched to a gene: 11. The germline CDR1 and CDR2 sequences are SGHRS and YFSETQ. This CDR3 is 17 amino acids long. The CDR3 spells CASSLTPGTSGNNEQFF. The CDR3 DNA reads TGCGCCAGCAGCTTGACCCCCGGGACTAGTGGGAACAATGAGCAGTTCTTC.

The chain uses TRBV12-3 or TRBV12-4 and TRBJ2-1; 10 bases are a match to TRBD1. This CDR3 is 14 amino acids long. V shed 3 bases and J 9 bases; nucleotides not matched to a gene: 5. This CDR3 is CASSFGTGAFEQFF. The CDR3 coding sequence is TGTGCCAGCAGTTTTGGGACAGGGGCATTTGAGCAGTTCTTC.

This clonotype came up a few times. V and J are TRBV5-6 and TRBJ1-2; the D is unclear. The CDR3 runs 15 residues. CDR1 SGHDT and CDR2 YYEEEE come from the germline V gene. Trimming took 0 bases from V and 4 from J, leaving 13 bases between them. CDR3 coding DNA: TGTGCCAGCAGCTTGGGCGGCGGACGGTCCTATGGCTACACCTTC. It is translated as CASSLGGGRSYGYTF.

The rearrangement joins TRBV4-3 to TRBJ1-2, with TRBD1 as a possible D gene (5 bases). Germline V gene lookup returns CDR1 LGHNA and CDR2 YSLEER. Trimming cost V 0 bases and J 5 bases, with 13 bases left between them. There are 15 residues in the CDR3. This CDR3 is CASSQERPGGYGYTF. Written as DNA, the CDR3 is TGCGCCAGCAGCCAAGAGCGCCCCGGGGGGTATGGCTACACCTTC.

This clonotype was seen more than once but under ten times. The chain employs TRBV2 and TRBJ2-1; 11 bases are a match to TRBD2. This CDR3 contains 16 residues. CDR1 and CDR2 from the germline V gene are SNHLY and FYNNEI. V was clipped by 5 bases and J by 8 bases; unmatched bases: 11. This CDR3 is CASSLVETSGAHEQFF. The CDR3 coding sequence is TGTGCCAGCAGTCTAGTGGAGACTAGCGGGGCGCATGAGCAGTTCTTC.

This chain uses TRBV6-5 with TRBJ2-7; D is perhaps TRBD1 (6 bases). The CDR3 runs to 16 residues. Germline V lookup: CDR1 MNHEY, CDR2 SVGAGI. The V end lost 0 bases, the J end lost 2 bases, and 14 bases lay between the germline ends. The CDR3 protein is CASSYSRGTHTYEQYF. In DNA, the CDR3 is TGTGCCAGCAGTTACTCCCGAGGGACACACACCTACGAGCAGTACTTC.

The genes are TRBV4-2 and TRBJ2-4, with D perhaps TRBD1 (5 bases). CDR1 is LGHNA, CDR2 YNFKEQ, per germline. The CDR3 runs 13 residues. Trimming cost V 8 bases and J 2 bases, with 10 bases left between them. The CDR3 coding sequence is TGTGCCAGCCGGGCAGGGTCCAAAAACATTCAGTACTTC. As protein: CASRAGSKNIQYF.

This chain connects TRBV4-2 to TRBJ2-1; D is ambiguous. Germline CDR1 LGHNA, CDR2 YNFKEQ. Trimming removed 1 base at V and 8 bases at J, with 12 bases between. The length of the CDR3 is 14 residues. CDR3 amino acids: CASSQAAPSDEQFF. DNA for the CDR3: TGTGCCAGCAGCCAAGCCGCCCCTAGTGATGAGCAGTTCTTC.

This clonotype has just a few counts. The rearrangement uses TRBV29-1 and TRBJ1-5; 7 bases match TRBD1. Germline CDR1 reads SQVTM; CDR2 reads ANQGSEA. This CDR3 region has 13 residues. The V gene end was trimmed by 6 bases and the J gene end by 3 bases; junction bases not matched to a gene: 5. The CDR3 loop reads CSVATGDNQPQHF. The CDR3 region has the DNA TGCAGCGTGGCTACAGGGGACAATCAGCCCCAGCATTTT.

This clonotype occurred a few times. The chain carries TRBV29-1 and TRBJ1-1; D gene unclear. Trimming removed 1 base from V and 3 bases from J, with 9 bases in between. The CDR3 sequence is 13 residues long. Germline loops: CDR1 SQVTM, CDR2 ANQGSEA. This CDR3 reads CSVEATAYTEAFF. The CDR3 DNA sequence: TGCAGCGTTGAAGCAACAGCCTACACTGAAGCTTTCTTT.

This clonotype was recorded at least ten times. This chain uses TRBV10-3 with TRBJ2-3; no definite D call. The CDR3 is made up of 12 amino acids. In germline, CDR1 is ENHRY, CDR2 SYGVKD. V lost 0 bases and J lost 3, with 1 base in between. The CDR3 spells CAISESTDTQYF. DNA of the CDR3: TGTGCCATCAGTGAGTCGACAGATACGCAGTATTTT.